These 2 T cell receptor beta chains share one sample of origin, sequenced in a study of blood T cell repertoires in COVID-19 (TCRdb year 2020). Receptor amplification or capture employed the immunoSEQ multiplex PCR assay. TCRdb limited this immuneACCESS table to in-frame rearrangements with V and J called. A share of clones is missing; checked studies link under half to unresolved V genes, and the rest is unexplained. The sample contains about 260,000 clones, around 82% of them found a single time. The ten largest make up around 7.8% of the sample. Sequenced material: peripheral blood. The receptors shown here come from a human donor in a cohort sampled during active COVID-19.

This chain joins TRBV11-3 and TRBJ2-1; 7 bases agree with TRBD2. Trimming at V came to 0 bases and at J to 7 bases, leaving 12 bases not matched to a gene. Per the germline V gene, CDR1 is SGHNT and CDR2 is YENEEA. There are 17 residues in the CDR3. Written as DNA, the CDR3 is TGTGCCAGCAGCTTAGAACCGCGGGAGCCTTGCCCTAATGAGCAGTTCTTC. This sequence encodes CASSLEPREPCPNEQFF.

Only one count was recorded for this clone. The V gene is TRBV5-6, the J gene TRBJ2-5; 8 positions agree with TRBD1. This CDR3 has 14 residues. Germline CDR1 and CDR2: SGHDT and YYEEEE. J was trimmed by 4 bases and V by 4 bases; bases with no gene match: 6. Written as DNA, the CDR3 is TGTGCCAGCAGCACACCGGGACAGGTAGAGACCCAGTACTTC. This sequence encodes CASSTPGQVETQYF.